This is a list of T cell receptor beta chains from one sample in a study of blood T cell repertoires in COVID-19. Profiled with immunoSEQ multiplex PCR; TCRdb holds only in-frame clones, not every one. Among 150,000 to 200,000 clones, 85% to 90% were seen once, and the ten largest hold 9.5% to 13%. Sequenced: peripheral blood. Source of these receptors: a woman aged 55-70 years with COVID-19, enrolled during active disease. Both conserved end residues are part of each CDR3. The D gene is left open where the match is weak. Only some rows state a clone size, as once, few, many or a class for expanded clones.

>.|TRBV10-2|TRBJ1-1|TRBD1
TGCGCCAGCAGTGAATCAGGGGGCGTCACTGAAGCTTTCTTT
CASSESGGVTEAFF
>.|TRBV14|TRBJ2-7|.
TGTGCCAGCAGCCAAGATTTACAGGGCGAGCAGTACTTC
CASSQDLQGEQYF
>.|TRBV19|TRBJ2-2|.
TGTGCCAGTAGTAAGGGGGTAGAAACCGGGGAGCTGTTTTTT
CASSKGVETGELFF
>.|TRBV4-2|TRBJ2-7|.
TGTGCCAGCAGACCCGGTGTCTCCTACGAGCAGTACTTC
CASRPGVSYEQYF
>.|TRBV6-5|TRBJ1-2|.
TGTGCCAGCAGTCGGACATTACGTCTCTATGGCTACACCTTC
CASSRTLRLYGYTF
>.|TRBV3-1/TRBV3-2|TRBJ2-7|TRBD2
TGTGCCAGCAGCCAGGATCTAGCGGGAGCCGGCGAGCAGTACTTC
CASSQDLAGAGEQYF
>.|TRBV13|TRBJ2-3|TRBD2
TGTGCCAGCAGCTTACCAGCGGGAGGGCCTATAAATACGCAGTATTTT
CASSLPAGGPINTQYF
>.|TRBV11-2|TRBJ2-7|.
TGTGCCAGCAGCTTCGTTAGCGGTTCCTACGAGCAGTACTTC
CASSFVSGSYEQYF
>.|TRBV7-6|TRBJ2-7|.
TGTGCCAGCAGCTTATATGGGTCGGGAGACTCCTACGAGCAGTACTTC
CASSLYGSGDSYEQYF
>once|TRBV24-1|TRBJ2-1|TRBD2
TGTGCCACCAGTGAGGTAGGACTAGGCGGGGGTGAGCAGTTCTTC
CATSEVGLGGGEQFF
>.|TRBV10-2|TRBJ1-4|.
TGCGCCAGCAGTGCCCATCTCTCCGGGACAAGGGCGGAAAAACTGTTTTTT
CASSAHLSGTRAEKLFF
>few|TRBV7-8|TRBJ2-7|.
TGTGCCAGCAGCCCGGCGGCGGGGAGCCTCTACGAGCAGTACTTC
CASSPAAGSLYEQYF
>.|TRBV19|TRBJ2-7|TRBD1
TGTGCCAGTAGTGCGGACAGGGGGCTACCCTCCTACGAGCAGTACTTC
CASSADRGLPSYEQYF
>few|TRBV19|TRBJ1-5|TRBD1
TGTGCCAGTAGTAGCCAGGGGGTCGGCAATCAGCCCCAGCATTTT
CASSSQGVGNQPQHF
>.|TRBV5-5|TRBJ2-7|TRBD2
TGTGCCAGCAGCTCGGGGACTAGCGGGAGTAACTACGAGCAGTACTTC
CASSSGTSGSNYEQYF
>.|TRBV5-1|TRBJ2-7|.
TGCGCCAGCGGGCAATTTTATAGTGGCGAGCAGTACTTC
CASGQFYSGEQYF
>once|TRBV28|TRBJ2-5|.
TGTGCCAGCAGTTTCGGGAGCCGCGGAGAGACCCAGTACTTC
CASSFGSRGETQYF
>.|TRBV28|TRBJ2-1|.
TGTGCCAGCAGGCTAGCGACCAAAACTTACAATGAGCAGTTCTTC
CASRLATKTYNEQFF
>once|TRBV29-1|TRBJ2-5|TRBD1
TGCAGCGTTGAACTCCGGGACAGGGGAAATGCGGAGACCCAGTACTTC
CSVELRDRGNAETQYF
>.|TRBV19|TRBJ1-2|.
TGTGCCAGTACAGGCCCTGGCGGCTACACCTTC
CASTGPGGYTF
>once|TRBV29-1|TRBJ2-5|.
TGCAGCGCCACAAGTGGACTACTTGGGGAGACCCAGTACTTC
CSATSGLLGETQYF
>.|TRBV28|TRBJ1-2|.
TGTGCCAACTACAGGGCTGAGGATGGCTACACCTTC
CANYRAEDGYTF
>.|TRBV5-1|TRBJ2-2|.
TGCGCCAGCAGATTGGGGGCCTCGAACACCGGGGAGCTGTTTTTT
CASRLGASNTGELFF
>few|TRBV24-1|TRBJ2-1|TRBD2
TGTGCCACCAGTGACCCCCTAGCGGGAGTGGGTAATGAGCAGTTCTTC
CATSDPLAGVGNEQFF